This record concerns one T cell receptor beta chain sequence. This clonotype was seen a handful of times. What antigen it recognizes has not been identified. There are no base qualities to consult, and no much larger clone falls within one base. Every donor was a healthy Caucasian. Three unrelated non-twin adults were also sequenced: a male aged 18 to 30, a male aged 50 to 59 and a female aged 50 to 59. Miltenyi CD45RO+ enrichment and human naive T-cell isolation kits were used to isolate memory (CD45RO+) and naive T cells from PBMC. The data derive from a study of identical twins (dated by TCRdb to the mid-2010s). Study-wide context: TCR alpha and beta repertoires from monozygotic twins, unrelated adults of various ages and cord blood were deep-sequenced to test whether fetal clonotypes persist. To rule out contamination, replicate twin experiments were performed at different times with different library preparation protocols. What the authors observed across the whole study: In beta out-of-frame sequences, excess twin sharing was weaker, because having fewer shared sequences lowered the signal-to-noise ratio. Because the same donors could not be followed over many years, conclusions were based on cross-sectional statistical analysis. Abundant cord blood beta clonotypes had fewer insertions, young adult naive repertoires showed a similar but weaker trend, and memory repertoires showed no such trend. Out-of-frame TCR alpha sequences shared between twins showed an excess of low generation-probability sequences compared with coincidental sharing between unrelated individuals. Zero-insertion analyses could be partly confounded by invariant T cells such as MAIT and iNKT, though diverse VJ usage argued against such confounding for most clonotypes. Out-of-frame TCR alpha sharing in monozygotic twins was systematically underestimated by recombination models, whereas sharing between unrelated individuals was in agreement with the recombination models.

The library was produced with 5' RACE. Reads for this sample came from an Illumina HiSeq 2000. A universal primer binding site was introduced by template switching, and a unique molecular identifier was present in the final cDNA, enabling accurate counting of TCR cDNA molecules. Specific primers in the conserved constant-segment region were used to synthesize first-strand cDNA for TCR alpha and beta chains. To control for contamination, every cDNA library was double barcoded, receiving both a SMART-Mk sample barcode and Illumina barcodes. TruSeq adapter sequences along with Illumina sample barcodes were introduced in two successive PCR steps. TCR alpha and beta cDNA libraries were sequenced on the Illumina HiSeq platform with custom primers. The paper's data handling went like this. MiGEC was used to process raw reads and extract unique molecular identifiers, and MiXCR was used to find CDR3 positions. Recombination models were inferred per individual with the repgenHMM and IGoR tools using an EM algorithm. The analysis of shared clonotypes was done with the tcR package in R, with sharing normalized by the product of cloneset sizes. Out-of-frame nonproductive sequences were analyzed to study raw recombination free of thymic and clonal selection effects. The public reads were reanalyzed by TCRdb: fastp trimming at Q25, MiXCR alignment, in-frame beta chains only. Here each entry gathers all rows of one CDR3 protein and keeps the most common genes and DNA. These V and J calls originate from TCRdb's pipeline instead of the authors' own analysis. Across this sample there are approximately 670,000 distinct CDR3 sequences, with around 6.1% seen only once. Around 1.7% of the sample goes to the ten largest clones.

The TCR was taken from a man aged 18 to 35 in good health. The sequencing sample was made of naive T cells sorted from blood. The cell subset or site label for this specimen denotes: cells isolated with a human naive T-cell isolation kit.

The sequence in DNA is TGTGCCAGCAGCTCGCCGGACGGGATCTATGGCTACACCTTC. Its protein reads: CASSSPDGIYGYTF. The chain is made from TRBV5-5 and TRBJ1-2; the D gene cannot be resolved reliably. The CDR3 covers 14 residues, taking in both the cysteine and the phenylalanine. Only the CDR3 DNA is retained, 42 bases long and in frame from the first base. The germline V gene encodes CDR1 SGHKS and CDR2 YYEKEE (reference sequence). V is pared back by 3 bases and J by 4 bases, with 13 bases lying between the germline termini.